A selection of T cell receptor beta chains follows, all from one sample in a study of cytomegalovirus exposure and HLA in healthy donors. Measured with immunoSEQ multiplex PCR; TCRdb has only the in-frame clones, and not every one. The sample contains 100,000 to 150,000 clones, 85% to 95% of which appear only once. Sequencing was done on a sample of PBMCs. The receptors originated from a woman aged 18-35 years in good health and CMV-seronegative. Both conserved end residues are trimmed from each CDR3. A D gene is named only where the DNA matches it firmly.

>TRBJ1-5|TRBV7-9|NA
ASSLEGQPQH
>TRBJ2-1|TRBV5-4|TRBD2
ASSVAGLYNEQF
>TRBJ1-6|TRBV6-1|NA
ASSEARISPLH
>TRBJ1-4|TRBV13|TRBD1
ASSRDRGNEKLF
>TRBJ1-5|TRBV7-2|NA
ASSTGGDQPQH
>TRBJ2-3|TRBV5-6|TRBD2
ASSYLAGGGGTQY
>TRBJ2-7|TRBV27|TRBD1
ASSWTGGTYEQY
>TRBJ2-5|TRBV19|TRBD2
ASSIAPGGTYY
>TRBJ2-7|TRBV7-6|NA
ASSRGLGAYEQY
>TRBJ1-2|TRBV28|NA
ASSYDSYGYT
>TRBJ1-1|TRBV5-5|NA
ASIQNTEAF
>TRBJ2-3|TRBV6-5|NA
ASSLTSTDTQY
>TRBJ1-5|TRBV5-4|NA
ASSLDRSNQPQH
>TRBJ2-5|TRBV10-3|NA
AISESTGKNQY
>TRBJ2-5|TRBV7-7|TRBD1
ASSLTTGGAETQY
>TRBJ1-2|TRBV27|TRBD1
ASSLKTEDRGYGYT
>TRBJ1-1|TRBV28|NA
ASRSSVSTEAF
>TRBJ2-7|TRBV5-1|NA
ASSLEGGGIDEQY
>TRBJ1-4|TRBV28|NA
ASSGGRVEKLF
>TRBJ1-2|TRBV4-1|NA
ASSQGGLTGGYT
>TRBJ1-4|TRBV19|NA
ATRGRGANEKLF
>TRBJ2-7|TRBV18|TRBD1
ASSPPGQGVEQY